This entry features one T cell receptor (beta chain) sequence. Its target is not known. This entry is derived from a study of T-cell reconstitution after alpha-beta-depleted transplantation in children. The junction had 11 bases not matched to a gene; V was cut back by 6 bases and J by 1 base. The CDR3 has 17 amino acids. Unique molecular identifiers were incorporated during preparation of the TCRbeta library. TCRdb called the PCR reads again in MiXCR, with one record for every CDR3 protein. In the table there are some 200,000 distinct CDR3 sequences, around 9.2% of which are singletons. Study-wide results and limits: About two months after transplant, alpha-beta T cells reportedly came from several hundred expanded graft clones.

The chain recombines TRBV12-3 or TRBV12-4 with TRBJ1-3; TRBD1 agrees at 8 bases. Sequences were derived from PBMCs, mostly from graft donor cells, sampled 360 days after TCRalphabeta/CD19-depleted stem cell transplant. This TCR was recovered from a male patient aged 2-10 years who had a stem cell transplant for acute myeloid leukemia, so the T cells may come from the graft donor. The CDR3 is CASSTPRGPGSGNTIYF. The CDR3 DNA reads TGTGCCAGCAGCACCCCCAGGGGGCCGGGGTCTGGAAACACCATATATTTT.